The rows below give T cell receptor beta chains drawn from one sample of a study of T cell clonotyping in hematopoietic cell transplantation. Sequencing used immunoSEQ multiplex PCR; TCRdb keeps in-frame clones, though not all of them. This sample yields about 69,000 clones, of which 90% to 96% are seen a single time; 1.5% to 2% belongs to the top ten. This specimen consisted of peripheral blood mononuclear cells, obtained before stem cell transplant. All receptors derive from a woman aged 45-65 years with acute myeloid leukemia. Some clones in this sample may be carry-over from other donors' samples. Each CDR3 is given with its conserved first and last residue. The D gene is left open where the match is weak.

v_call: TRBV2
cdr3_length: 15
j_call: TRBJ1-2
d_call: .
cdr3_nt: TGTGCCAGCAGTCGAGTCCGAGATGATTTCTATGGCTACACCTTC
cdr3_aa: CASSRVRDDFYGYTF

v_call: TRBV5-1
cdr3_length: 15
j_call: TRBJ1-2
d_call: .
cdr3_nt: TGCGCCAGCGGGTCCACAACAGGGTTCAACTATGGCTACACCTTC
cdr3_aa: CASGSTTGFNYGYTF

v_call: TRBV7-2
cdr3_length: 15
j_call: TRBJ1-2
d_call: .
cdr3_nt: TGTGCCAGCAGCTTAGGAGCAACTCAGGGTCGTGGCTACACCTTC
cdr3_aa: CASSLGATQGRGYTF

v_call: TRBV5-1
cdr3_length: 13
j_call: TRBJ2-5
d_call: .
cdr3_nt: TGCGCCAGCAGCTTCAGCCGGTCGGAGACCCAGTACTTC
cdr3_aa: CASSFSRSETQYF

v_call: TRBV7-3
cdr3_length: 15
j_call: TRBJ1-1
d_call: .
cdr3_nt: TGTGCCAGCAGCTTAAGAGGGGGGGCCGGGACAGAAGCTTTCTTT
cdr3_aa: CASSLRGGAGTEAFF

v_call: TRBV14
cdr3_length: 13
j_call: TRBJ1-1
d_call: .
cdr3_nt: TGTGCCAGCACCCAGTGGAGGGACACTGAAGCTTTCTTT
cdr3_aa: CASTQWRDTEAFF

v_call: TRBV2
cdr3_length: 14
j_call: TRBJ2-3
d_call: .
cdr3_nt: TGTGCCAGCAGTGAAAGGGGGTTCACAGATACGCAGTATTTT
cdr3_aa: CASSERGFTDTQYF

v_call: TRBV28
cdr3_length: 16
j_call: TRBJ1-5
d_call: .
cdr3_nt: TGTGCCAGCAGTTCCGGGACTGGGAATAGCAATCAGCCCCAGCATTTT
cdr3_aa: CASSSGTGNSNQPQHF

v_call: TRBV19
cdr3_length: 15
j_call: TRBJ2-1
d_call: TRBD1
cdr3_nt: TGTGCCAGTAGTCCGGACAGGGGGCCCTACAATGAGCAGTTCTTC
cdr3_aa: CASSPDRGPYNEQFF

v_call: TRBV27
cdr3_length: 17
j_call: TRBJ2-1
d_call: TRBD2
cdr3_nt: TGTGCCAGCAGTTTATTGGGGTTTAGCGGGGGGGGCAATGAGCAGTTCTTC
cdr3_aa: CASSLLGFSGGGNEQFF

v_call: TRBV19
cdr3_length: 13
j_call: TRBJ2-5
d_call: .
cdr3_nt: TGTGCCAGCCGTAGGGGCTTCCAAGAGACCCAGTACTTC
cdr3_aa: CASRRGFQETQYF

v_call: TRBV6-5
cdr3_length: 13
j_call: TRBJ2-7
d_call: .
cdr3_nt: TGTGCCAGCAGCCGGGGGCCTTGGTACGAGCAGTACTTC
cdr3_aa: CASSRGPWYEQYF

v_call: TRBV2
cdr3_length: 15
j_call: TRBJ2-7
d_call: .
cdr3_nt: TGTGCCAGCAGTGATGTAACGGGATCTGTGTACGAGCAGTACTTC
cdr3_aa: CASSDVTGSVYEQYF

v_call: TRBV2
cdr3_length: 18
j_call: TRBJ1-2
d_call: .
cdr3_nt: TGTGCCAGCAGTCGAAGAAACTCCCAGGGGAGGTCTTACTATGGCTACACCTTC
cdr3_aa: CASSRRNSQGRSYYGYTF

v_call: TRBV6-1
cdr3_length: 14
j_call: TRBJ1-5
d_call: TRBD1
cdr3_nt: TGTGCCAGCAGTGTCCCGGGACAGTATCAGCCCCAGCATTTT
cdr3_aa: CASSVPGQYQPQHF

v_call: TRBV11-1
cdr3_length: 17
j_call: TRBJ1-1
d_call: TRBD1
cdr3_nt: TGTGCCAGCAGCCCCGGGACAGGGGCGCGCCAGTACACTGAAGCTTTCTTT
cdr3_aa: CASSPGTGARQYTEAFF

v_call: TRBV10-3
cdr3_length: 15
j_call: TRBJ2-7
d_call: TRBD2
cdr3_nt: TGTGCCATCAGTTCGACTAGCGGGCCCCCCTACGAGCAGTACTTC
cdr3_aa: CAISSTSGPPYEQYF

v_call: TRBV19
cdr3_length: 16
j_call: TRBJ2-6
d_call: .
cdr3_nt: TGTGCCAGTAGTAGGGTCCTTTCCTCTGGGGCCAACGTCCTGACTTTC
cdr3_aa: CASSRVLSSGANVLTF

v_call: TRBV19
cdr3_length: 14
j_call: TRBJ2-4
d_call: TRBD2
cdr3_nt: TGTGCCACCCAGACTAGCGGGGGGAGAAACATTCAGTACTTC
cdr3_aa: CATQTSGGRNIQYF

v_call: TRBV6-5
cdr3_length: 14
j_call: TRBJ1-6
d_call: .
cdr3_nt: TGTGCCAGCAGTTACCGGCAGGTTGGTTCACCCCTCCACTTT
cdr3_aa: CASSYRQVGSPLHF

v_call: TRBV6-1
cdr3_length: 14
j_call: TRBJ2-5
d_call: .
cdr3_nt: TGTGCCAGCAGTAACCCAGGGTACCAAGAGACCCAGTACTTC
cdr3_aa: CASSNPGYQETQYF

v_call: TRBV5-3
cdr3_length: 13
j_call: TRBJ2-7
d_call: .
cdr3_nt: TGTGCCAGAAGCTTGGACAGGGCGTACGAGCAGTACTTC
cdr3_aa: CARSLDRAYEQYF

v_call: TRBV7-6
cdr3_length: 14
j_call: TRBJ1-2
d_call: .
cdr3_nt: TGTGCCAGCAGCTTAGGTGCGACAGAGAAAGGCTACACCTTC
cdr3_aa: CASSLGATEKGYTF

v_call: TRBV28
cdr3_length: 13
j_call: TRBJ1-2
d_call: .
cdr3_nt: TGTGCCAGCAGGGAGACGGAGAACTATGGCTACACCTTC
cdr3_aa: CASRETENYGYTF

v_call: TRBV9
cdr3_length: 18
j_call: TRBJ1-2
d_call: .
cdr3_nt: TGTGCCAGCAGCGTAGGAGAATGGTTAGAGGGTTTACACTATGGCTACACCTTC
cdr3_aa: CASSVGEWLEGLHYGYTF

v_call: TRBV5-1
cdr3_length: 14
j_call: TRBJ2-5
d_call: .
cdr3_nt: TGCGCCAGCAGCTTGACAGCGGGCCAAGAGACCCAGTACTTC
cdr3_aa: CASSLTAGQETQYF

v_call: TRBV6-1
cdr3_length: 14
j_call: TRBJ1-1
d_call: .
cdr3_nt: TGTGCCAGCACCACCCCAGGGGTGAACACTGAAGCTTTCTTT
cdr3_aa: CASTTPGVNTEAFF

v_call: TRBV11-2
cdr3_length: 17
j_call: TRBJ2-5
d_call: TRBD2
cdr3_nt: TGTGCCAGCAGCCCGGGACTAGCGGGAGGCCCGTGGGAGACCCAGTACTTC
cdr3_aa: CASSPGLAGGPWETQYF

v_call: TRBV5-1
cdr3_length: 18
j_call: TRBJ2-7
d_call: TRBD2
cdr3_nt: TGCGCCAGCAGCGCAACCTATACCGGGACTAGCGGACCTTACGAGCAGTACTTC
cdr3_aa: CASSATYTGTSGPYEQYF

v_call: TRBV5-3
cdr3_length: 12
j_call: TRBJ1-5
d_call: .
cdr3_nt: TGTGCCAGAAGCTTAGGGGATCAGCCCCAGCATTTT
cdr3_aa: CARSLGDQPQHF

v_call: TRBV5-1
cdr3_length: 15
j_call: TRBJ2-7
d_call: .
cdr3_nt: TGCGCCAGCAGCCCTAGGGGGGATGTCTCCTACGAGCAGTACTTC
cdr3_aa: CASSPRGDVSYEQYF

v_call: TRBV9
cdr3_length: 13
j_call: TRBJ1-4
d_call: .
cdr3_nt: TGTGCCAGCAGTCCTGACTGGAATGAAAAACTGTTTTTT
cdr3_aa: CASSPDWNEKLFF

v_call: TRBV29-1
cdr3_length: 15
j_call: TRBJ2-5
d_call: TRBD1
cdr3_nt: TGCAGCGTTGAAGGGACAGGGGGACGAGGAGAGACCCAGTACTTC
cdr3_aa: CSVEGTGGRGETQYF

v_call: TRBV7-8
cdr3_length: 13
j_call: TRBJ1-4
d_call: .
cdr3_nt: TGTGCCAGCAGCTTAAACCGAAATGAAAAACTGTTTTTT
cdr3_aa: CASSLNRNEKLFF

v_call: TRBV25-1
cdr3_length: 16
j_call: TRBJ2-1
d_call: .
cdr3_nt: TGTGCCAGCAGGCAAGGAGCGGCGAGTACCTACAATGAGCAGTTCTTC
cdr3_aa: CASRQGAASTYNEQFF